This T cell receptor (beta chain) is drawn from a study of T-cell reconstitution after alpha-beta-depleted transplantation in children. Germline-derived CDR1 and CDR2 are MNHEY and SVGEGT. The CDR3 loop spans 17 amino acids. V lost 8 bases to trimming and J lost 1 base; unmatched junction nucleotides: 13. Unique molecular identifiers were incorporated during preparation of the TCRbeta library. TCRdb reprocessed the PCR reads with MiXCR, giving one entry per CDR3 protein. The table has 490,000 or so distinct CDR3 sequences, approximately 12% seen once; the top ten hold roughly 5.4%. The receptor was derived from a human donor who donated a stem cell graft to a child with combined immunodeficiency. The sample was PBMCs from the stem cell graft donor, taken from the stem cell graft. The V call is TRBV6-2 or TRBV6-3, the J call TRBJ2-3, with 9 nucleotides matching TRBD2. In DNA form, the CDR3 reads TGTGCCAGCTGCCGCGGACCCTTAGCGGGGGGCACAGATACGCAGTATTTT. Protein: CASCRGPLAGGTDTQYF.